The next 23 T cell receptor beta chains were all read from a single sample in a study of blood T cell repertoires in COVID-19. Assay: immunoSEQ multiplex PCR; the TCRdb copy retains only in-frame clones and omits some. The sample comprises 250,000 to 350,000 clones, around 82% of which are singletons, and 0.87% rests with the top ten. The sample was peripheral blood. The receptor set was obtained from a human donor with COVID-19, enrolled during active disease. The donor label of this sample is uncertain.

The chain recombines TRBV6-5 with TRBJ2-2; 7 nucleotides align to TRBD1. The CDR3 sequence is 15 residues long. Germline values: CDR1 MNHEY, CDR2 SVGAGI. After removal of 4 bases from V and 4 bases from J, the junction contained 6 bases not matched to a gene. This CDR3 is CASSSRQGGTGELFF. CDR3 nucleotide sequence: TGTGCCAGCAGTTCCCGACAGGGTGGCACCGGGGAGCTGTTTTTT.

The chain joins TRBV28 to TRBJ2-7, with 16 bases fitting TRBD2. The CDR3 has 16 amino acids. Trimming took 0 bases from V and 5 from J; bases not matched to a gene: 1. Germline V gene data show CDR1 as MDHEN and CDR2 as SYDVKM. The CDR3 is CASSLWGTSGRDEQYF. CDR3 sequence (DNA): TGTGCCAGCAGTTTATGGGGGACTAGCGGGAGGGACGAGCAGTACTTC.

V and J are TRBV6-5 and TRBJ2-7; D gene uncertain. The CDR3 covers 14 residues. V was trimmed by 0 bases and J by 5 bases, leaving 11 bases between them. Germline CDR1 MNHEY, CDR2 SVGAGI. The CDR3 reads CASSYSRQAHEQYF. CDR3 nucleotides: TGTGCCAGCAGTTACTCTAGGCAGGCCCACGAGCAGTACTTC.

This clone was seen only once. The chain joins TRBV12-5 to TRBJ2-7; no reliable D call. Germline CDR1 reads LGHNT; CDR2 reads FRNRAP. The V gene lost 9 bases and the J gene lost 2 bases, with 8 bases spanning the gap. This CDR3 is built from 11 residues. CDR3 residues: CASSMAYEQYF. In nucleotides, the CDR3 is TGTGCTAGCAGTATGGCCTACGAGCAGTACTTC.

The chain uses TRBV2 and TRBJ1-2; a weak D match, TRBD1 (5 bases). The germline CDR1 and CDR2 sequences are SNHLY and FYNNEI. CDR3 length equals 14 residues. V dropped 8 bases and J dropped 4 bases, with 17 bases sitting between them. CDR3 DNA: TGTGCCAGCCAGGGCCCTACCCTAGGCTATGGCTACACCTTC. Amino acid sequence: CASQGPTLGYGYTF.

The V and J genes are TRBV6-6 and TRBJ1-1, with unresolved D. The germline V gene has CDR1 MNHNY and CDR2 SVGAGI (reference sequence). The V gene lost 8 bases and the J gene lost 10 bases, with 20 bases spanning the gap. This CDR3 comprises 13 residues. The CDR3 here is CASGEGTTNVAFF. The DNA of the CDR3 is TGTGCCAGCGGTGAGGGAACCACGAACGTAGCTTTCTTT.

The chain couples TRBV5-1 to TRBJ2-7; D is perhaps TRBD2 (5 bases). The germline CDR1 and CDR2 sequences are SGHRS and YFSETQ. This CDR3 contains 14 residues. Trimming left V 4 bases short and J 4 bases short, with 15 bases between. The CDR3 here is CASSVEPWRYEQYF. CDR3 coding DNA: TGCGCCAGCAGCGTGGAGCCCTGGAGGTACGAGCAGTACTTC.

The chain has TRBV6-5 and TRBJ1-5; D gene unclear. From germline, CDR1 is MNHEY and CDR2 SVGAGI. Trimming stripped 7 bases from V and 0 bases from J, with 13 bases between. CDR3 length: 15 amino acids. DNA of the CDR3: TGTGCCAGCACCGCCACGGGATATAGCAATCAGCCCCAGCATTTT. Translating it yields CASTATGYSNQPQHF.

The chain combines TRBV5-6 with TRBJ1-5; D is unresolved. The V gene lost 3 bases and the J gene lost 3 bases, with 4 bases spanning the gap. CDR1 is SGHDT, CDR2 YYEEEE, per germline. This CDR3 has 12 residues. The CDR3 bases are TGTGCCAGCAGCTACATCAATCAGCCCCAGCATTTT. The encoded protein is CASSYINQPQHF.

The chain recombines TRBV2 with TRBJ2-1; 8 bases align to TRBD2. Losses at the gene ends were 4 bases for V and 0 bases for J; bases not matched to a gene: 2. CDR3 length equals 15 residues. CDR1 is SNHLY and CDR2 is FYNNEI in the germline V gene. CDR3 sequence: CASSAGTSSYNEQFF. The CDR3 DNA follows: TGTGCCAGCAGTGCCGGGACTAGCTCCTACAATGAGCAGTTCTTC.

This rearrangement joins TRBV5-6 to TRBJ1-2; 10 bases map to TRBD1. V shed 1 base and J 7 bases; nucleotides not matched to a gene: 7. CDR3 length equals 15 residues. The V gene's germline CDR1 is SGHDT and CDR2 YYEEEE. The CDR3 here is CASSLPDRGYFGYTF. In nucleotides, the CDR3 is TGTGCCAGCAGCTTGCCGGACAGGGGGTACTTTGGCTACACCTTC.

V usage is TRBV27 and J usage is TRBJ1-2, with 9 nucleotides matching TRBD1. This CDR3 comprises 13 residues. Germline V CDR1 and CDR2: MNHEY, SMNVEV (reference sequence). After removal of 5 bases from V and 8 bases from J, the junction contained 6 bases not matched to a gene. The CDR3: CASSQGQGGGYTF. CDR3 DNA: TGTGCCAGCAGTCAGGGACAGGGTGGGGGCTACACCTTC.

This chain links TRBV5-5 with TRBJ1-2; 9 bases map to TRBD1. Germline V CDR1 and CDR2: SGHKS, YYEKEE (reference sequence). The V gene end was trimmed by 7 bases and the J gene end by 4 bases; junction bases not matched to a gene: 11. This CDR3 contains 15 residues. The CDR3 is CASSPWTGAFYGYTF. The CDR3 DNA is TGTGCCAGCTCGCCCTGGACAGGGGCCTTCTATGGCTACACCTTC.

This chain connects TRBV6-5 to TRBJ1-3; TRBD1 matches 7 bases. The ends lost 8 bases at V and 1 base at J; junction bases unmatched: 5. This CDR3 region has 14 residues. Germline V gene sequence: CDR1 MNHEY, CDR2 SVGAGI. The chain's CDR3 is CASWDSWSGNTIYF. The CDR3, as DNA: TGTGCCAGCTGGGACAGTTGGTCTGGAAACACCATATATTTT.

This clone showed up just once. CDR3 amino acids: CASSQTGSLQPQHF. The CDR3 region has the DNA TGTGCCAGCAGTCAAACAGGGAGTCTTCAGCCCCAGCATTTT. This rearrangement joins TRBV28 to TRBJ1-5; D perhaps matches TRBD1 (6 bases). The CDR3 is 14 amino acids. CDR1 is MDHEN, CDR2 SYDVKM, per germline. Trimming cost V 5 bases and J 6 bases, with 14 bases left between them.

V gene TRBV19 combines with J gene TRBJ2-1, with 11 bases matching TRBD2. CDR1 LNHDA and CDR2 SQIVND come from the germline V gene (reference sequence). This CDR3 region has 17 residues. The junction had 5 bases not matched to a gene; V was cut back by 4 bases and J by 0 bases. CDR3 DNA: TGTGCCAGTAGTACCGGACTAGCGGGCCCCTCCTACAATGAGCAGTTCTTC. This sequence encodes CASSTGLAGPSYNEQFF.

The gene calls are TRBV6-6 and TRBJ2-1; tentatively, D is TRBD1 (7 bases). Germline assignment: CDR1 MNHNY and CDR2 SVGAGI (reference sequence). This CDR3 comprises 14 residues. V lost 6 bases, J lost 6 bases, and 15 bases lay in between. The CDR3 loop reads CASRNIQGGNEQFF. In DNA, the CDR3 is TGTGCCAGCAGGAATATCCAGGGGGGCAATGAGCAGTTCTTC.

The rearrangement joins TRBV6-6 to TRBJ1-5, with TRBD1 matching over 7 bases. The CDR3 has 16 residues. The ends lost 0 bases at V and 2 bases at J; junction bases unmatched: 4. The V gene's germline CDR1 is MNHNY and CDR2 SVGAGI (reference sequence). The CDR3 is CASSYSSRGGNQPQHF. The CDR3 DNA reads TGTGCCAGCAGTTACTCGAGCAGGGGGGGCAATCAGCCCCAGCATTTT.

This clone has just one count. The chain joins TRBV7-2 to TRBJ1-6, with TRBD1 as a possible D gene (6 bases). This CDR3 region has 15 residues. Germline V gene sequence: CDR1 SGHTA, CDR2 FQGNSA. V was cut by 4 bases and J by 5 bases, with 12 bases left in between. The chain's CDR3 is CASSSRQANNSPLHF. As DNA, the CDR3 is TGTGCCAGCAGCTCCAGACAGGCTAATAATTCACCCCTCCACTTT.

V is TRBV20-1 and J is TRBJ1-2; 8 nucleotides align to TRBD1. CDR1 and CDR2 (germline): DFQATT, SNEGSKA (reference sequence). Germline trimming cut 3 bases from V and 10 bases from J; bases unmatched to any gene: 10. The CDR3 contains 13 residues. The CDR3 here is CSASQRSGQDYTF. In nucleotides, the CDR3 is TGCAGTGCTAGTCAAAGGTCGGGACAGGACTACACCTTC.

The table lists this clone with a count of one. The chain uses TRBV5-1 and TRBJ2-4, with 7 nucleotides matching TRBD2. Germline lookup yields CDR1 SGHRS and CDR2 YFSETQ. J lost 10 bases, V lost 6 bases, and 4 bases had no gene match. This CDR3 spans 11 amino acids. In nucleotides, the CDR3 is TGCGCCAGCACATCCGGGGGGATTCAGTACTTC. This codes for CASTSGGIQYF.

The rearrangement links TRBV9 to TRBJ2-3; 8 nucleotides align to TRBD1. Germline V lookup: CDR1 SGDLS, CDR2 YYNGEE. The CDR3 extends over 14 amino acids. The V segment lost 1 base and the J segment 4 bases; nucleotides outside the gene matches: 2. The CDR3 sequence is CASSVLTGADTQYF. The CDR3 nucleotides are TGTGCCAGCAGCGTACTGACAGGGGCAGATACGCAGTATTTT.

CDR3 nucleotide sequence: TGTGCCAGCAGTTCGCTTGGGACAGAGAATCAGCCCCAGCATTTT. Amino acid sequence: CASSSLGTENQPQHF. V gene TRBV6-2 or TRBV6-3 combines with J gene TRBJ1-5, with TRBD1 matching 7 bases. The J segment lost 4 bases and the V segment lost 4 bases, leaving 7 bases of the junction unmatched. The CDR3 spans 15 residues. Germline CDR1 is MNHEY and CDR2 is SVGEGT.